The clone carrying this T cell receptor (beta chain) was seen only a few times. Its antigen is currently unknown. The study ran its PCR with 60 Vbeta and 13 Jbeta primers. Clones were sequenced by immunoSEQ multiplex PCR, and TCRdb holds only the in-frame ones, with some missing. The sample lists some 170,000 clones, around three quarters occurring once. The data belong to a study of cytomegalovirus exposure and HLA in healthy donors. Study findings and constraints: What was likely a sequencing artifact was a cluster of highly shared sequence variants. Presence/absence analyses took donor sequencing depth as roughly uniform.

Trimming at V came to 4 bases and at J to 4 bases, leaving 1 base not matched to a gene. CDR1 and CDR2 (germline): MDHEN, SYDVKM. The CDR3 loop spans 14 amino acids. The chain carries TRBV28 and TRBJ1-4; 9 nucleotides align to TRBD1. This TCR was recovered from a woman in her twenties or thirties in good health and CMV-seronegative. Material for sequencing was PBMCs. CDR3 region: CASSSTGGNEKLFF. As DNA, the CDR3 is TGTGCCAGCAGTTCGACAGGGGGTAATGAAAAACTGTTTTTT. Combining the CDR3 with reference TRBV28 and TRBJ1-4 gives the whole variable domain DVKVTQSSRYLVKRTGEKVFLECVQDMDHENMFWYRQDPGLGLRLIYFSYDVKMKEKGDIPEGYSVSREKKERFSLILESASTNQTSMYLCASSSTGGNEKLFFGSGTQLSVL.